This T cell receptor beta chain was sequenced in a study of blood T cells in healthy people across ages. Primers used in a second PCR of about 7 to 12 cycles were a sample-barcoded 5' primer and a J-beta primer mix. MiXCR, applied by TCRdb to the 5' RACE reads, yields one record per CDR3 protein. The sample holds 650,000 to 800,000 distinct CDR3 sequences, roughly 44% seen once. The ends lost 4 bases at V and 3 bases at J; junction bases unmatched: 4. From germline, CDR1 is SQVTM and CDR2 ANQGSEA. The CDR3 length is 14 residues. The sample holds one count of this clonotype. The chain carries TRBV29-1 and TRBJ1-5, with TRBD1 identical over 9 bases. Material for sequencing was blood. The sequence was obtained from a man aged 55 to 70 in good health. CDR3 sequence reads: CSVAGQGFNQPQHF. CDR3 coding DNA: TGCAGCGTTGCGGGACAGGGTTTCAATCAGCCCCAGCATTTT.